This is a list of T cell receptor beta chains from one sample in a study of control samples from healthy donors and cancer patients. Profiled with immunoSEQ multiplex PCR; TCRdb holds only in-frame clones, not every one. This sample carries tens of thousands of clones, over 65% of them seen once, and the ten largest clones take approximately 17%. The source material was formalin-fixed, paraffin-embedded tissue. These receptors all stem from a male donor with melanoma. The conserved cysteine and the conserved F or W are not part of the CDR3 here. D genes are given only for firm matches.

AWSDQGDHYGYT	NA	TRBV30
ASSDSSGYGYT	NA	TRBV2
ASSLVDEQF	NA	TRBV7-6
ASSLGLDAITDTQY	TRBD2	TRBV19
ASSLITDSPLH	NA	TRBV12-3/TRBV12-4
ASSPTSGPYNEQF	TRBD2	TRBV5-4
ASSPRGPNSPLH	NA	TRBV3-1/TRBV3-2
ASSSTGANNEQF	TRBD1	TRBV5-1
ASSQQDSYEQY	NA	TRBV5-6
ASSLEGIARGETQY	NA	TRBV5-1
ASSDNRGRGETQY	TRBD1	TRBV5-6
ASSQDMGAEF	NA	TRBV14
AISESGGANTGELF	NA	TRBV10-3
ASSEFPGAETQY	NA	TRBV2
ASSLGDYSTQY	TRBD2	TRBV27
ASSPKVEQF	NA	TRBV7-9
ASSLGRGGYEQY	NA	TRBV28
ASSFSAGGGTEAF	TRBD1	TRBV7-2
ASSLVGGSRTGELF	TRBD2	TRBV7-2
ASSLGPINQPQH	NA	TRBV28
ASSPRLAGDGTDTQY	TRBD2	TRBV11-2
ATSKTLGTLRGEQY	NA	TRBV15
ASSERTNYGYT	NA	TRBV7-2
ASIDQRRAGNSPLH	NA	TRBV6-1
ASRTTGRNGEQY	NA	TRBV19
ASSSTGGHWYGYT	TRBD1	TRBV7-8
ASSHNEKLF	NA	TRBV27
AGRPDRSTDTQY	NA	TRBV6-5
ASYGIGLALNEQF	TRBD2	TRBV6-5
ASSQWGRVVYEQY	NA	TRBV23-1
ASSHTLSTGPTFYGYT	NA	TRBV5-1
ASSLGLAGGRYEQY	TRBD2	TRBV14
SVDTGTGSYNEQF	TRBD1	TRBV29-1
ASSRGTSGTGETQY	TRBD2	TRBV7-9
ASSQSLWGGQF	TRBD2	TRBV3-1/TRBV3-2
ANRGGAAQPQH	NA	TRBV6-6
AISDPGLATEAF	NA	TRBV10-3
ASSLNREEQY	TRBD2	TRBV5-6
ASSKSGITYEQY	NA	TRBV5-1
ASSRNPDRNTEAF	NA	TRBV3-1/TRBV3-2
ASSPSRNTIY	NA	TRBV3-1/TRBV3-2
ASSFYPGEGSGDEQF	NA	TRBV5-4
ASRTGTQHAEQY	NA	TRBV2
SVAPSTGRTTQY	NA	TRBV29-1
SASRSEPNTEAF	NA	TRBV20-1
ASSFLQYNEQF	NA	TRBV6-5
HEGNSRDRNTGELF	TRBD1	TRBV29-1
ASSPWDLADTDTQY	NA	TRBV3-1/TRBV3-2
ATSDRRTGRDTQY	TRBD1	TRBV24-1
ATSRGTGAPPNEQF	NA	TRBV15
ASSPLGLEGNEQF	TRBD2	TRBV9
ASSAETGSSYEQY	NA	TRBV21-1
ASTRGADRELF	NA	TRBV6-6
ASSMGQRYNEQF	TRBD1	TRBV19
ASSPRGGRPGETQY	TRBD2	TRBV19